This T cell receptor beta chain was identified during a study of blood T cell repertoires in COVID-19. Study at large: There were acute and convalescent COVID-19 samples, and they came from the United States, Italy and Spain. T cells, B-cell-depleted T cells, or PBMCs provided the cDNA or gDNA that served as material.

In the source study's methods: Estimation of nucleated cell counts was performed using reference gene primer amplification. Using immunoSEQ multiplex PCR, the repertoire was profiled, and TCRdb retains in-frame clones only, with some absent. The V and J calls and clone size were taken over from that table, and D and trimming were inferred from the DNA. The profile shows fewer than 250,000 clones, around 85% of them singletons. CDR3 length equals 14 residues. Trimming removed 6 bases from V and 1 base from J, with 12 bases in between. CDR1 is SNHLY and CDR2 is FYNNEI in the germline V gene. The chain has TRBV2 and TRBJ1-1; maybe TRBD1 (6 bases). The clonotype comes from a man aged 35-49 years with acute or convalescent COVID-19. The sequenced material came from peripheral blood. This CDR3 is CASSGQTGNTEAFF. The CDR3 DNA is TGTGCCAGCAGCGGACAGACAGGGAACACTGAAGCTTTCTTT.